This TCR beta chain was retrieved from a study of OX40 agonist ivuxolimab in advanced cancers. About the research overall: Of the participants, roughly 40% had some prior anti-PD-1, anti-PD-L1 or anti-CTLA-4 therapy, which was allowed.

The CDR3 contains 15 residues. The germline V gene has CDR1 SGHRS and CDR2 YFSETQ. J was trimmed by 6 bases and V by 4 bases; bases with no gene match: 3. Assay: immunoSEQ multiplex PCR; the TCRdb copy retains only in-frame clones and omits some. This table holds more than 75,000 clones, roughly 88% found once. The source was CD4+ or CD8+ T cells sorted from blood, collected in a trial of the OX40 agonist ivuxolimab. This rearrangement joins TRBV5-1 to TRBJ2-1; 14 bases map to TRBD2. The sequence was obtained from an adult with an advanced solid tumor such as melanoma, head and neck, liver or kidney cancer. CDR3 protein: CASSLGLAGANEQFF. CDR3 in DNA: TGCGCCAGCAGCCTGGGACTAGCGGGAGCCAATGAGCAGTTCTTC.